Below, 9 T cell receptor beta chains from the same sample are listed, as sequenced in a study of blood T cells in healthy people across ages. A J-beta primer mix and a sample-barcoded 5' primer were used in a second PCR of about 7 to 12 cycles. MiXCR, run by TCRdb on the 5' RACE reads, gives a single entry per CDR3 protein. This table has some 1.5 million distinct CDR3 sequences, 25% to 30% appearing once. The sequencing input was blood. The receptors were gathered from a woman in her twenties or thirties in good health.

Many counts were recorded for this clonotype. The chain is built from TRBV29-1 and TRBJ1-2, with D unresolved. Trimming cost V 6 bases and J 5 bases, with 19 bases left between them. There are 14 residues in the CDR3. Germline CDR1 and CDR2: SQVTM and ANQGSEA. The DNA of the CDR3 is TGCAGCGTCCCTTCTGTGGGTCTCATATATGGCTACACCTTC. Translation gives CSVPSVGLIYGYTF.

This clonotype has just a few counts. The chain carries TRBV29-1 and TRBJ2-7; the D gene is possibly TRBD2 (5 bases). Trimming took off 7 bases at V and 3 bases at J, with 13 bases between the two ends. This CDR3 is built from 12 residues. CDR1 and CDR2 (germline): SQVTM, ANQGSEA. The CDR3: CSAFDGDYEQYF. For the CDR3, the DNA is TGCAGCGCTTTCGACGGGGACTACGAGCAGTACTTC.

This clonotype was counted between two and nine times. The V call is TRBV20-1, the J call TRBJ1-1; D uncertain. Trimming left V 3 bases short and J 10 bases short, with 15 bases between. Germline V gene data show CDR1 as DFQATT and CDR2 as SNEGSKA (reference sequence). The CDR3 sequence is 12 residues long. In nucleotides, the CDR3 is TGCAGTGCTAGGATTCCCGGGATCGGAGCTTTCTTT. Translated, it gives CSARIPGIGAFF.

This clonotype was found many times. The genes are TRBV29-1 and TRBJ1-2; TRBD1 is a possible D gene (5 bases). With 8 bases removed from V and 7 bases from J, the gap between germline ends came to 17 bases. CDR3 length equals 12 residues. Per the germline V gene, CDR1 is SQVTM and CDR2 is ANQGSEA. CDR3 bases: TGCAGCATCCGGACAAGCCTCTTTGGCTACACCTTC. Protein: CSIRTSLFGYTF.

The V gene is TRBV12-3 or TRBV12-4, the J gene TRBJ1-3; 7 bases line up with TRBD1. There are 15 residues in the CDR3. V shed 6 bases, J shed 3 bases, and the junction held 8 bases outside the gene matches. The chain's CDR3 is CASRPDRVGGNTIYF. CDR3 nucleotide sequence: TGTGCCAGCAGACCCGACAGGGTTGGTGGAAACACCATATATTTT.

This rearrangement joins TRBV30 to TRBJ2-7, with unresolved D. Germline loops: CDR1 GTSNPN, CDR2 SVGIG (reference sequence). The CDR3 sequence is 13 residues long. The V end was cut by 0 bases, the J end by 3 bases, with 9 bases between. The DNA of the CDR3 is TGTGCCTGGAGTGTACCGGGTGTCTACGAGCAGTACTTC. Amino acid sequence: CAWSVPGVYEQYF.

Worth noting for this clonotype: At one end, the junction sequence differs from germline, possibly due to a read error. The chain is built from TRBV10-3 and TRBJ2-5; D may be TRBD1 or TRBD2 (6 bases each). With the DNA end fitting TRBJ2-7 better, the J assignment may be wrong. Germline assignment: CDR1 ENHRY and CDR2 SYGVKD. The CDR3 loop spans 16 amino acids. The CDR3 protein is CAISDSTPGGASEQYF. CDR3 DNA sequence: TGCGCCATCAGTGATTCAACCCCCGGGGGCGCCTCCGAGCAGTACTTC.

The rearrangement uses TRBV27 and TRBJ1-6; TRBD1 aligns across 9 bases. Per germline, CDR1 MNHEY and CDR2 SMNVEV (reference sequence). The CDR3 sequence is 14 residues long. V shed 8 bases and J 2 bases; nucleotides not matched to a gene: 1. The DNA of the CDR3 is TGTGCCAGCGGGACAGGGACCTATAATTCACCCCTCCACTTT. Its protein is CASGTGTYNSPLHF.

Regarding this clonotype: The junction shows a germline mismatch at one end, possibly a read error. The chain uses TRBV2 and TRBJ2-7, with 11 bases identical to TRBD2. This CDR3 is 13 amino acids long. Germline V gene lookup returns CDR1 SNHLY and CDR2 FYNNEI. The CDR3 bases are TGTACCAGGACGGGACTAGCGGCTTACGAGCAGTACTTC. Protein product: CTRTGLAAYEQYF. Using reference TRBV2 and TRBJ2-7 for the parts outside the CDR3, the full variable domain is EPEVTQTPSHQVTQMGQEVILRCVPISNHLYFYWYRQILGQKVEFLVSFYNNEISEKSEIFDDQFSVERPDGSNFTLKIRSTKLEDSAMYFCTRTGLAAYEQYFGPGTRLTVT.